This T cell receptor (beta chain) stems from a study of blood T cell repertoires in COVID-19. The CDR3 contains 13 residues. Germline CDR1 SGHTA, CDR2 FQGNSA. Trimming took off 4 bases at V and 8 bases at J, with 12 bases between the two ends. The method was immunoSEQ multiplex PCR; TCRdb's version includes in-frame clones alone and lacks a portion of them. This table holds 470,000 or so clones, 80% to 90% found once. The sample taken for sequencing was peripheral blood. The chain recombines TRBV7-2 with TRBJ2-1; D is perhaps TRBD2 (6 bases). The sequence was obtained from a human donor in a cohort sampled during active COVID-19. CDR3 sequence (DNA): TGTGCCAGCAGCTCCACTAGCCCATATGAGCAGTTCTTC. Translated, it gives CASSSTSPYEQFF. The variable domain in full, with the rest retrieved from reference TRBV7-2 and TRBJ2-1, is GAGVSQSPSNKVTEKGKDVELRCDPISGHTALYWYRQSLGQGLEFLIYFQGNSAPDKSGLPSDRFSAERTGGSVSTLTIQRTQQEDSAVYLCASSSTSPYEQFFGPGTRLTVL.